This T cell receptor beta chain was captured by sequencing in a study of T cells in Graves' hyperthyroidism and ophthalmopathy. Notes on the study in general: Stable hyperthyroidism and ophthalmopathy were separated using 13 V-J signatures.

The CDR3 extends over 13 amino acids. CDR1 is SEHNR and CDR2 is FQNEAQ in the germline V gene (reference sequence). V dropped 2 bases and J dropped 4 bases, with 9 bases sitting between them. Amplified regions were TCR beta CDR3 sequences from RNA transcripts. A first-round RT-PCR of the TCR CDR3 used the HTBI primer set. Using its own MiXCR run on the multiplex PCR reads, TCRdb lists one record per CDR3 protein. The repertoire holds hundreds of thousands of distinct CDR3 sequences, with approximately 15% as singletons. Calling Graves' hyperthyroidism stable meant ophthalmopathy did not progress within 18 months. This clonotype was counted many times. Its antigen is not identified.

What was sequenced was blood. This chain links TRBV7-9 with TRBJ2-7; D not resolved. The TCR comes from a woman between 18 and 29 years old with Graves' hyperthyroidism. CDR3 sequence: CASSLPTDYEQYF. The DNA of the CDR3 is TGTGCCAGCAGCTTACCGACCGATTACGAGCAGTACTTC.